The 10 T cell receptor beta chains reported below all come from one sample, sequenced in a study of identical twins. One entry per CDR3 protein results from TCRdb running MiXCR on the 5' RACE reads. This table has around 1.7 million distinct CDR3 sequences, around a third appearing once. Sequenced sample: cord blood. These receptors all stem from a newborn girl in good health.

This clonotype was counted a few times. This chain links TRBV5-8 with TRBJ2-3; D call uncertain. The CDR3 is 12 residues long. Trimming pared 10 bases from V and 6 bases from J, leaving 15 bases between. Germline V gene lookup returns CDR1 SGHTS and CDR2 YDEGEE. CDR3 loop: CAASRFSDTQYF. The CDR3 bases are TGTGCCGCAAGTAGGTTCTCGGATACGCAGTATTTT.

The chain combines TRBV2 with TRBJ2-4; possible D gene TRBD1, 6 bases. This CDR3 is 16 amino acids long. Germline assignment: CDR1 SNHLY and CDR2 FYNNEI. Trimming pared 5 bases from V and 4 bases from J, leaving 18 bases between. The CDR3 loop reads CASSLDRSTTKNIQYF. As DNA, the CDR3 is TGTGCCAGCAGTCTGGACAGATCCACTACAAAAAACATTCAGTACTTC.

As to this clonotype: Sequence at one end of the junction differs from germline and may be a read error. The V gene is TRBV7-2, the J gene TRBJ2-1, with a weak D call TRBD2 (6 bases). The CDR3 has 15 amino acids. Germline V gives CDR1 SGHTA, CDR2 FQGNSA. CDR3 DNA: TGTGCCAGCGGCTTAACTAGCCCCCTACACAATGAGCAGTTCTTC. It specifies CASGLTSPLHNEQFF. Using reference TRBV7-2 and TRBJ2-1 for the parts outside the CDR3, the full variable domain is GAGVSQSPSNKVTEKGKDVELRCDPISGHTALYWYRQSLGQGLEFLIYFQGNSAPDKSGLPSDRFSAERTGGSVSTLTIQRTQQEDSAVYLCASGLTSPLHNEQFFGPGTRLTVL.

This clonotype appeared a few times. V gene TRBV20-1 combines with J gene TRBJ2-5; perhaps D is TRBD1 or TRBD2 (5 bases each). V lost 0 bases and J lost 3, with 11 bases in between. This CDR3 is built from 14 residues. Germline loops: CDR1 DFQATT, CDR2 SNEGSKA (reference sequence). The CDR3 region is CSARDWGWEETQYF. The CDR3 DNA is TGCAGTGCTAGAGATTGGGGGTGGGAAGAGACCCAGTACTTC.

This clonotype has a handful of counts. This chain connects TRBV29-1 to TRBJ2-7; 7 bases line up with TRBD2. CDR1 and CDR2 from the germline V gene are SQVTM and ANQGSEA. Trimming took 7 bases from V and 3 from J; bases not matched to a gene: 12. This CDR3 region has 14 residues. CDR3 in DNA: TGCAGCGCTGGGGGAGGGACGAGAGGCTACGAGCAGTACTTC. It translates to CSAGGGTRGYEQYF.

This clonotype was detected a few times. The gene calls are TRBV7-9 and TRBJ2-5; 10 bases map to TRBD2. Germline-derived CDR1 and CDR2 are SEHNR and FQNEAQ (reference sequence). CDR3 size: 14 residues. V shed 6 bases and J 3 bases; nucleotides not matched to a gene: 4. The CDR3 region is CASRERGGKETQYF. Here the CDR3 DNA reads TGTGCCAGCAGGGAGCGGGGGGGAAAAGAGACCCAGTACTTC.

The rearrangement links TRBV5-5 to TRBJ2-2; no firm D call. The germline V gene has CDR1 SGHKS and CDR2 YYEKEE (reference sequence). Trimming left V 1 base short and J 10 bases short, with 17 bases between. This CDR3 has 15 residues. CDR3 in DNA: TGTGCCAGCAGCTTGCTAGGACCGACTTTTCAGGAGCTGTTTTTT. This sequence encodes CASSLLGPTFQELFF.

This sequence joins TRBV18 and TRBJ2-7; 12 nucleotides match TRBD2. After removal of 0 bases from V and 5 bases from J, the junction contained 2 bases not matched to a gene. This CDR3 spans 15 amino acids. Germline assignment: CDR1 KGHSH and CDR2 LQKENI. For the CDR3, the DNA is TGTGCCAGCTCACCACCGACTAGCGGGGGAAACGAGCAGTACTTC. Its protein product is CASSPPTSGGNEQYF.

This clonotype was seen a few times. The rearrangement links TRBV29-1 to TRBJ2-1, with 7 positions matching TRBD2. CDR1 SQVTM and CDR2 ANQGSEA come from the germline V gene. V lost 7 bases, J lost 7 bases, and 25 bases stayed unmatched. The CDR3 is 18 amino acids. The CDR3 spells CSALLATRLSLGGNEQFF. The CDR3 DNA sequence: TGCAGCGCTCTACTAGCCACGAGACTCTCCCTCGGGGGGAATGAGCAGTTCTTC.

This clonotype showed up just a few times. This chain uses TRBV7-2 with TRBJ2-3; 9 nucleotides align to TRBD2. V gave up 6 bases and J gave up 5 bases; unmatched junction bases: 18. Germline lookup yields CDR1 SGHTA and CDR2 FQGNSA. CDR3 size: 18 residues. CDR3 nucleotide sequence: TGTGCCAGCAGGGTGGGGAGACTAGCGGTTTTTTCAAAAGATACGCAGTATTTT. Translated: CASRVGRLAVFSKDTQYF.